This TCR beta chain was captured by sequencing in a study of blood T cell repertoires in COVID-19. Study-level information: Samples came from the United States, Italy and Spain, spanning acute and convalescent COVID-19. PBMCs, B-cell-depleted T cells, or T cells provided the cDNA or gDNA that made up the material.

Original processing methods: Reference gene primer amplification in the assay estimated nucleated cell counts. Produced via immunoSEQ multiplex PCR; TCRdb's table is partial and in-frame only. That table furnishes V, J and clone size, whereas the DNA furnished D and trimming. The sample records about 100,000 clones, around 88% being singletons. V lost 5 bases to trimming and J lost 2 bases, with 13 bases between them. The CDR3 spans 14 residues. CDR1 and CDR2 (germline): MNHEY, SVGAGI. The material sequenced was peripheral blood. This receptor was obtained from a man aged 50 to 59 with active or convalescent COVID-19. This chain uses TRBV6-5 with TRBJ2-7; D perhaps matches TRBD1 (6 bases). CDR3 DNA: TGTGCCAGCAGTCCCGGGACACTGACCTACGAGCAGTACTTC. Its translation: CASSPGTLTYEQYF.